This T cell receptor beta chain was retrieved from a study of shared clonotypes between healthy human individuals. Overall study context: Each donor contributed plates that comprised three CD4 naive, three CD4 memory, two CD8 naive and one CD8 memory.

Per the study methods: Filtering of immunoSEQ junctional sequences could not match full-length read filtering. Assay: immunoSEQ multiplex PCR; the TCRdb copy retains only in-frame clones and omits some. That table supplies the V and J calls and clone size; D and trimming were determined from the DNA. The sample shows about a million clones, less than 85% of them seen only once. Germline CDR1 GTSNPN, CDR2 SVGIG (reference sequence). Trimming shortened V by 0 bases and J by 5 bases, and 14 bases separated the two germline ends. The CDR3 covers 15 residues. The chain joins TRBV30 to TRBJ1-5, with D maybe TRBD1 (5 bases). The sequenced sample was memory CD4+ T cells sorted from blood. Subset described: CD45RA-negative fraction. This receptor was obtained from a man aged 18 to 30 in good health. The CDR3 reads CAWSVGTVGDQPQHF. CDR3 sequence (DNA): TGTGCCTGGAGTGTTGGGACGGTCGGAGATCAGCCCCAGCATTTT.